The entry that follows covers one T cell receptor (beta chain) sequence. CDR1 is LNHDA, CDR2 SQIVND, per germline (reference sequence). V trimming: 5 bases; J trimming: 1 base; junction bases outside the gene matches: 6. This CDR3 is built from 15 residues. This specimen comes from a study of blood T cell repertoires in COVID-19. Clones were sequenced by immunoSEQ multiplex PCR, and TCRdb holds only the in-frame ones, with some missing. Of roughly 110,000 clones in the sample, approximately 84% are singletons; the top ten hold roughly 1.6%. The source of this sequence is a man aged 45 to 65 with acute or convalescent COVID-19. The sequenced sample consisted of peripheral blood. The gene calls are TRBV19 and TRBJ2-5, with TRBD1 matching over 8 bases. The DNA for the CDR3 is TGTGCCAGTAGTGCGACAGGGGAAGGCCAAGAGACCCAGTACTTC. Translating it yields CASSATGEGQETQYF.